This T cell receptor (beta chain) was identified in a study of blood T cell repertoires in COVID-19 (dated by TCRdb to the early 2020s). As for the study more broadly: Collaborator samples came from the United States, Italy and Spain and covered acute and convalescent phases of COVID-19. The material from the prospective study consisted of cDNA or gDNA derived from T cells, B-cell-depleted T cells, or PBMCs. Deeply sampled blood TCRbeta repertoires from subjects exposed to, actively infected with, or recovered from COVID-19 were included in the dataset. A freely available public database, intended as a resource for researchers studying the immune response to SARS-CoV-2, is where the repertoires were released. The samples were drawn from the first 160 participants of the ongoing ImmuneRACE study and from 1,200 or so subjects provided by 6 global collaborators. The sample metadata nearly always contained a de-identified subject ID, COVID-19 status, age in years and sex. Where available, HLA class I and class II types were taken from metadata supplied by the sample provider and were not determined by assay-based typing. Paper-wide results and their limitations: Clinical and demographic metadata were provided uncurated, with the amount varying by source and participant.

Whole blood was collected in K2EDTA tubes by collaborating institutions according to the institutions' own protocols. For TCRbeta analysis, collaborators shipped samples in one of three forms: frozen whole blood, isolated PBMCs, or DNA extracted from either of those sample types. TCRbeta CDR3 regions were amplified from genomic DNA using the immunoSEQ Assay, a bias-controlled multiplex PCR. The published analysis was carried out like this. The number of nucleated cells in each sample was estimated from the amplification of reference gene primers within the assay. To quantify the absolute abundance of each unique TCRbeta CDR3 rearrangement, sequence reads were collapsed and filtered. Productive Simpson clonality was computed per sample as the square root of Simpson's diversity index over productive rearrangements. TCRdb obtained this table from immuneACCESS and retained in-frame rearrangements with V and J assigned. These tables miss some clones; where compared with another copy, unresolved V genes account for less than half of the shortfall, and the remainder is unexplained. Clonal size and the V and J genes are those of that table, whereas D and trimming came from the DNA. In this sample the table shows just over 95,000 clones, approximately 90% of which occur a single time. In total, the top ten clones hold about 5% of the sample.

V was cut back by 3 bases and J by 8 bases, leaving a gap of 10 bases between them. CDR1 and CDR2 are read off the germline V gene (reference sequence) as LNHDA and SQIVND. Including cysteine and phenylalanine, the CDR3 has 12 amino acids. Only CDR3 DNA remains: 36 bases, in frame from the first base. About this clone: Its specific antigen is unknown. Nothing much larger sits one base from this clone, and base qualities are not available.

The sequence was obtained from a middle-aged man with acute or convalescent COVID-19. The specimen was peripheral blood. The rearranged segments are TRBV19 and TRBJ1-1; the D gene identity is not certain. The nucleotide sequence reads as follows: TGTGCCAGTAGTATTACCTCCCAGGAAGCTTTCTTT. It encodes CASSITSQEAFF.